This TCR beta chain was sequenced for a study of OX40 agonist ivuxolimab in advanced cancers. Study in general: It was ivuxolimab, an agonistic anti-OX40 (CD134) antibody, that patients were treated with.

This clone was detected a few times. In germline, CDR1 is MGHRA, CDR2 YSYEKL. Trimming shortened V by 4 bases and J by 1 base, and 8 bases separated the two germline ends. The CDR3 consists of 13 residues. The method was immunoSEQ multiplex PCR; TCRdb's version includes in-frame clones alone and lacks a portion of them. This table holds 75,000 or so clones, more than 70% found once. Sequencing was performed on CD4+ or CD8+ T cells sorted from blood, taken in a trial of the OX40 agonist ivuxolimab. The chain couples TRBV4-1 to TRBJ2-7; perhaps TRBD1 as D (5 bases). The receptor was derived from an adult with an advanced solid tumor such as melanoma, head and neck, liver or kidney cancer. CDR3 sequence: CASSLTVSYEQYF. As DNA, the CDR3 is TGCGCCAGCAGCCTGACAGTTTCCTACGAGCAGTACTTC.